The present TCR beta chain was sequenced within a study of blood T cell repertoires in COVID-19. Study in general: There were acute and convalescent COVID-19 samples, and they came from the United States, Italy and Spain. The cDNA or gDNA used as material had been derived from T cells, B-cell-depleted T cells, or PBMCs.

CDR1 is SGHDN, CDR2 FVKESK, per germline. This CDR3 comprises 14 residues. V was pared by 2 bases and J by 5 bases, with 12 bases between. Original handling: Cell counts per sample came from amplifying reference gene primers. Only in-frame clones appear in the TCRdb table, and some are missing; sequencing was by immunoSEQ multiplex PCR. V, J and clone size are taken as reported in that table, and D and trimming were inferred from the DNA itself. The sample lists about 42,000 clones, around 88% occurring once. The chain links TRBV14 to TRBJ2-5; no firm D call. Sequencing was performed on peripheral blood. This TCR came from a human donor in a cohort sampled during active COVID-19. The DNA for the CDR3 is TGTGCCAGCAGCCAATCGCCCGTCGAGGAGACCCAGTACTTC. Translating gives CASSQSPVEETQYF. The full variable domain, with the rest looked up from reference TRBV14 and TRBJ2-5, is EAGVTQFPSHSVIEKGQTVTLRCDPISGHDNLYWYRRVMGKEIKFLLHFVKESKQDESGMPNNRFLAERTGGTYSTLKVQPAELEDSGVYFCASSQSPVEETQYFGPGTRLLVL.